This T cell receptor beta chain emerged from a study of cytomegalovirus exposure and HLA in healthy donors. Method: immunoSEQ multiplex PCR; TCRdb's copy keeps in-frame clones and lacks some. The data contain 90,000 to 150,000 clones, approximately 87% of them seen just once; the ten biggest clones take up under 2.5%. The study's findings and limits: Later, an analysis found that TCR clusters from the first cohort tended to co-occur in the roughly 110 validation repertoires. The study listed 150 to 200 cytomegalovirus-associated TCR beta chains. In vitro data verified a few CMV-associated chains as specific for CMV antigens. As was reported, the classifier diagnosed cytomegalovirus status with high specificity and sensitivity.

Germline values: CDR1 LNHDA, CDR2 SQIVND (reference sequence). The V end was cut by 7 bases, the J end by 4 bases, with 19 bases between. CDR3 length: 15 residues. Remarks on this clone: The antigen remains unidentified.

The sample comprised PBMCs. The sequence came from a woman aged 25 to 39 in good health and CMV-seronegative. This chain uses TRBV19 with TRBJ1-2; a weak D match, TRBD1 (6 bases). In DNA form, the CDR3 reads TGTGCCAGTACCAAACCCACAGGGTTATCCTATGGCTACACCTTC. It codes for CASTKPTGLSYGYTF.